This entry concerns a single T cell receptor (beta chain). This specimen comes from a study of molecular identifiers for immune sequencing clone quantification. The CDR3 has 16 amino acids. The ends lost 2 bases at V and 2 bases at J; junction bases unmatched: 7. Per germline, CDR1 PRHDT and CDR2 FYEKMQ (reference sequence). As CD8+CD4-CCR7+CD45RA+ cells, naive CD8 T cells were sorted. TCRdb reprocessed the PCR reads via MiXCR and lists one record per CDR3 protein. This table holds approximately 680,000 distinct CDR3 sequences, about 25% found once. This rearrangement joins TRBV13 to TRBJ2-3, with 7 bases identical to TRBD1. This TCR was recovered from a human donor in good health. Some libraries in this study had Jurkat cell RNA spiked in. The source material was naive CD8+ T cells from blood, with Jurkat cell RNA spiked in. Described subset: FACS-sorted CD8+CD4-CCR7+CD45RA+ naive T cells. The CDR3 is CASSLTTGWDTDTQYF. CDR3 DNA sequence: TGTGCCAGCAGCTTAACGACAGGGTGGGACACAGATACGCAGTATTTT.